Sequencing of this TCR beta chain was carried out in a study of shared clonotypes between healthy human individuals (dated by TCRdb to about 2020). Notes on the research overall: A couple of women and a few men aged 18 to 49 years were included in the cohort. Blood TCR repertoires of 5 or 6 healthy adults were deeply sequenced to estimate repertoire size and the extent of clonotype sharing between individuals. For each donor, CD4 naive and CD4 memory were each run on three plates, CD8 naive on two plates, and CD8 memory on one plate. Leukapheresis yielded between about 0.85 and 9 billion PBMCs per donor. To increase sequencing depth and limit assay-specific biases, different laboratories used diverse techniques to prepare libraries and sequence TCR repertoires. The research as a whole found: Larger estimated clonotype richness was generally found for naive subsets than for memory subsets. Because the study included only a small number of donors, the genetic and exposure-history diversity represented was limited. Compared with non-shared clonotypes, clonotypes shared by all four sorted-subset donors had higher generation probabilities. Pairwise subsampling indicated that sequencing depth was expected to affect the degree of clonotype sharing among donors. Incomplete sequencing was indicated by rarefaction of sorted-subset datasets, despite the large sequencing depth. About 4.5% of naive CD4, around 3.5% of naive CD8, around 2.3% of memory CD4, and less than 0.45% of memory CD8 clonotypes were shared across several donors. Sampling was restricted to blood, and TCR repertoires in tissue are likely to differ from TCR repertoires in blood.

With regard to this clone: Its antigen remains unidentified. Base quality data are lacking; no much larger clone is found one base away. Other DNA variants within this sample encode the same CDR3.

CD8 naive samples were obtained by positive selection for CCR7 among CD45RO-negative cells, yielding a CD45RA+CCR7+ population from which TemRA cells were excluded. Healthy HIV-negative adults with no recently reported acute infections or vaccinations were included as donors. Only Caucasian adults living in Nashville, Tennessee, USA were represented among the donors. After blood collection by leukapheresis, PBMCs were isolated using Ficoll-Histopaque density gradient centrifugation and then cryopreserved in the vapor phase of liquid nitrogen. Analytical flow cytometry was used to check the purity and quantity of every magnetically sorted T cell population. Each sorted fraction had its genomic DNA isolated and then quantified by UV absorbance on a Nanodrop 2000c. Using the deep immunoSEQ assay, TCR CDR3 regions were amplified from genomic DNA by multiplex PCR. Extracted genomic DNA from each cell subset was spread evenly across all wells of several immunoSEQ 96-well plates, with each plate serving as a replicate. Each replicate PCR for sorted subsets received around 210 ng genomic DNA, equal to roughly 30,000 T cell genomes. Purified libraries were quantified with a Qubit 3.0 fluorometer, sized on a Bioanalyzer 2100, and re-quantified with the KAPA Library Quantification kit. Each immunoSEQ 96-well plate was sequenced on its own single-read 150-cycle Illumina NextSeq 550 flow cell. In the source study's methods: The immunoSEQ output contained only junctional sequences without quality scores, so filtering could not match that applied to full-length reads. To assign V/J genes and CDR3, sequences were annotated using PyIR, a Python wrapper for IgBLAST v1.9, with IMGT germline references. Any read was removed if the V/J assignment was weak (E-value above 1e-6), the CDR3 was missing, or the read contained stop codons, out-of-frame junctions, or ambiguous translated residues. V3J clonotypes were defined as sequences sharing the same inferred V gene, J gene, and CDR3 amino acid sequence. The percentage overlap between two repertoires was calculated by dividing the number of shared unique clonotypes by the size of the smaller repertoire. Repertoire richness was assessed with RTK rarefaction, the Chao1 estimator, and Recon v2.1 estimates of unobserved clonotypes. OLGA was used to compute generation probabilities for all TCRbeta clonotypes that the gDNA method yielded from a handful of donors. In TCRdb, the immuneACCESS table is reduced to in-frame sequences with V and J assigned. These tables do not hold every clone; where another copy was compared, an unresolved V gene accounts for under half, and the others remain unexplained. V and J calls plus clone size are reproduced from that table; the DNA served to infer D and trimming. Recorded for this sample are about 2.1 million clones; just over 90% of them occurred a single time. The ten largest account for more than 1.5% of the sample.

The receptor's source is a man between 18 and 29 years old in good health. Some clones in this sample may be carry-over from other donors' samples. Sequencing was carried out using naive CD8+ T cells from PBMCs. The sample's cell subset or site, from its label and the paper: CD45RA+CCR7+.

The CDR3 region has the sequence CASSPDRQETQYF. The sequenced DNA is TGTGCCAGCTCACCGGACAGACAAGAGACCCAGTACTTC. The sequence links TRBV18 to TRBJ2-5; possibly the D gene is TRBD1, per 6 matching bases. CDR1 KGHSH and CDR2 LQKENI were looked up in the germline V gene. Between the V and J ends, shortened by 3 bases and 2 bases respectively, the junction contains 7 bases. Reading from cysteine to phenylalanine, the CDR3 counts 13 amino acids. The CDR3 DNA has 39 bases and is translated from base 1.